The 28 T cell receptor beta chains below come from one sample, sequenced in a study of blood T cells in healthy people across ages (dated by TCRdb to between 2015 and 2017). The library was built by means of 5' RACE. The sample was run on an Illumina HiSeq 2500. The second PCR ran for roughly 6 to 11 cycles and used a J-beta primer mix along with a sample-barcoded 5' primer. TCRdb itself trimmed the public reads at Q25 with fastp, ran MiXCR and retained productive beta chains. Every distinct CDR3 protein forms one entry, paired with its most common genes and DNA. Present in this sample are roughly 1 million distinct CDR3 sequences, under 30% of which were seen just once. In total, the top ten clones hold about 0.69% of the sample. These same data were also listed under a study on T cells of mothers and their children.

The material sequenced was blood. The receptors derive from a girl aged 2-9 years in good health.

The chain is built from TRBV5-5 and TRBJ2-5; 8 bases are shared with TRBD2. The assigned J gene may be wrong: the sequence end matches TRBJ2-1 better. This CDR3 is built from 16 residues. In germline, CDR1 is SGHKS, CDR2 YYEKEE (reference sequence). CDR3 loop: CASSSLLAGRDNEQFF. The CDR3 DNA reads as TGTGCCAGCAGCTCCCTATTAGCGGGGCGTGACAATGAGCAGTTCTTC.

The chain recombines TRBV20-1 with TRBJ1-5; 7 bases align to TRBD1. V lost 0 bases, J lost 9 bases, and 8 bases stayed unmatched. The CDR3 runs 14 residues. Germline CDR1 is DFQATT and CDR2 is SNEGSKA (reference sequence). CDR3 in DNA: TGCAGTGCTAGAGATGGAGGGGGCGTGGGGCCCCAGCATTTT. Encoded protein: CSARDGGGVGPQHF.

V usage is TRBV12-3 or TRBV12-4 and J usage is TRBJ2-5, with TRBD1 identical over 9 bases. This CDR3 has 16 residues. V gave up 5 bases and J gave up 4 bases; unmatched junction bases: 11. CDR3 sequence reads: CASSPGTGLGRETQYF. The DNA of the CDR3 is TGTGCCAGCAGTCCGGGGACAGGGCTGGGGAGAGAGACCCAGTACTTC.

The chain uses TRBV7-2 and TRBJ2-7, with 7 nucleotides matching TRBD2. Unmatched junction bases numbered 17, after V lost 5 bases and J lost 7 bases. In germline, CDR1 is SGHTA, CDR2 FQGNSA. The CDR3 consists of 16 residues. The CDR3 loop reads CASSPKPGLGSREQYF. CDR3 nucleotides: TGTGCCAGCAGCCCCAAGCCCGGACTAGGTTCCAGGGAGCAGTACTTC.

The sample holds a few counts of this clonotype. The V and J genes are TRBV10-3 and TRBJ2-7; possible D gene TRBD1, 7 bases. In germline, CDR1 is ENHRY, CDR2 SYGVKD. Between the trimmed V and J ends, which lost 10 bases and 2 bases, there was a span of 18 bases. CDR3 size: 14 residues. CDR3 sequence (DNA): TGTGCCACCCTTAACAGGGGACTGGCCTACGAGCAGTACTTC. Translating it yields CATLNRGLAYEQYF.

Only one count was recorded for this clonotype. This chain connects TRBV13 to TRBJ1-5; D unresolved. CDR1 PRHDT and CDR2 FYEKMQ come from the germline V gene (reference sequence). V was pared by 8 bases and J by 1 base, with 6 bases between. This CDR3 is 12 amino acids long. The CDR3 loop reads CASQKSNQPQHF. The CDR3, as DNA: TGTGCCAGCCAGAAGAGCAATCAGCCCCAGCATTTT.

The V call is TRBV7-9, the J call TRBJ1-6, with 8 bases that match TRBD1. The J segment lost 9 bases and the V segment lost 5 bases, leaving 9 bases of the junction unmatched. Germline V gene data show CDR1 as SEHNR and CDR2 as FQNEAQ (reference sequence). The length of the CDR3 is 15 residues. Here the CDR3 reads CASSPPDRGGSPLHF. In nucleotides, the CDR3 is TGTGCCAGCAGCCCCCCCGACAGGGGCGGTTCACCCCTCCACTTT.

The V gene is TRBV12-3 or TRBV12-4, the J gene TRBJ1-1, with D hard to call. The CDR3 sequence is 13 residues long. Between the trimmed V and J ends, which lost 6 bases and 4 bases, there was a span of 12 bases. CDR3 amino acids: CASRTLSSTEAFF. The CDR3 DNA is TGTGCCAGCAGGACCCTCTCGAGCACTGAAGCTTTCTTT.

This clonotype has only a few counts. The rearrangement uses TRBV2 and TRBJ2-1; 7 bases fit TRBD1. Germline V lookup: CDR1 SNHLY, CDR2 FYNNEI. This CDR3 spans 14 amino acids. Losses at the gene ends were 3 bases for V and 8 bases for J; bases not matched to a gene: 7. CDR3 residues: CASSEETGLHEQFF. The CDR3 DNA sequence: TGTGCCAGCAGTGAGGAGACAGGGCTTCATGAGCAGTTCTTC. Together with reference TRBV2 and TRBJ2-1, the CDR3 gives the full variable domain: EPEVTQTPSHQVTQMGQEVILRCVPISNHLYFYWYRQILGQKVEFLVSFYNNEISEKSEIFDDQFSVERPDGSNFTLKIRSTKLEDSAMYFCASSEETGLHEQFFGPGTRLTVL.

The chain couples TRBV5-1 to TRBJ2-7, with 9 bases identical to TRBD1. Germline V gives CDR1 SGHRS, CDR2 YFSETQ. Unmatched junction bases numbered 4, after V lost 3 bases and J lost 0 bases. The CDR3 is made up of 15 amino acids. The DNA for the CDR3 is TGCGCCAGCAGCTCACGGACAGGGGCCTCCTACGAGCAGTACTTC. Encoded protein: CASSSRTGASYEQYF. The full variable domain, completed using reference TRBV5-1 and TRBJ2-7, is KAGVTQTPRYLIKTRGQQVTLSCSPISGHRSVSWYQQTPGQGLQFLFEYFSETQRNKGNFPGRFSGRQFSNSRSEMNVSTLELGDSALYLCASSSRTGASYEQYFGPGTRLTVT.

The gene calls are TRBV7-2 and TRBJ2-5, with D maybe TRBD1 (6 bases). Trimming took off 4 bases at V and 0 bases at J, with 9 bases between the two ends. The CDR3 runs 14 residues. CDR1 and CDR2 from the germline V gene are SGHTA and FQGNSA. This CDR3 reads CASSSTGHQETQYF. CDR3 in DNA: TGTGCCAGCAGCTCGACAGGACACCAAGAGACCCAGTACTTC.

With regard to this clonotype: At one end, the junction sequence differs from germline, possibly due to a read error. The chain recombines TRBV12-3 or TRBV12-4 with TRBJ1-1, with D maybe TRBD1 (6 bases). CDR3 size: 14 residues. The DNA for the CDR3 is TGCGCCAGCAGTCACGGTGGACAGTTTAGAGAAGCTTTCTTT. It specifies CASSHGGQFREAFF.

The chain recombines TRBV5-1 with TRBJ2-1; 10 bases align to TRBD2. The DNA end is a closer match to TRBJ2-7, so the J assignment may be wrong. The CDR3 contains 14 residues. Germline CDR1 SGHRS, CDR2 YFSETQ. The CDR3 coding sequence is TGCGCCAGCAGCCCAACAGCGGGAGGGGGAGAGCAGTACTTC. Translated, it gives CASSPTAGGGEQYF.

The chain employs TRBV12-3 or TRBV12-4 and TRBJ2-5; TRBD2 matches 11 bases. The end of the DNA fits TRBJ2-7 better, so the J call may be wrong. The CDR3 contains 14 residues. The CDR3 loop is CASRTSGSDDEQYF. The CDR3 DNA is TGTGCCAGCAGAACTAGCGGGAGTGACGACGAGCAGTACTTC.

This chain links TRBV29-1 with TRBJ2-5; maybe TRBD1 (6 bases). Per the germline V gene, CDR1 is SQVTM and CDR2 is ANQGSEA. Trimming pared 7 bases from V and 5 bases from J, leaving 14 bases between. This CDR3 contains 12 residues. The CDR3 here is CSAETGSETQYF. The CDR3 DNA sequence: TGCAGCGCCGAAACAGGGAGCGAGACCCAGTACTTC.

This sequence joins TRBV20-1 and TRBJ2-7; 13 nucleotides align to TRBD2. The ends lost 1 base at V and 6 bases at J; junction bases unmatched: 3. Germline loops: CDR1 DFQATT, CDR2 SNEGSKA (reference sequence). The CDR3 contains 14 residues. DNA of the CDR3: TGCAGTGCTAGAGGACTAGCGGGGGGTGTCGAGCAGTACTTC. This translates into CSARGLAGGVEQYF.

V gene TRBV27 combines with J gene TRBJ1-1; D call uncertain. The CDR3 covers 13 residues. V was pared by 6 bases and J by 6 bases, with 14 bases between. CDR1 is MNHEY and CDR2 is SMNVEV in the germline V gene (reference sequence). In DNA form, the CDR3 reads TGTGCCAGCAGATCAGAAATTGAGCCTGAAGCTTTCTTT. This sequence encodes CASRSEIEPEAFF.

V usage is TRBV5-1 and J usage is TRBJ2-2; D is uncertain. The germline V gene has CDR1 SGHRS and CDR2 YFSETQ. The CDR3 loop spans 15 amino acids. Trimming stripped 0 bases from V and 2 bases from J, with 8 bases between. The CDR3 region has the DNA TGCGCCAGCAGCTTGGATTTACTTAACACCGGGGAGCTGTTTTTT. Translation gives CASSLDLLNTGELFF. Together with reference TRBV5-1 and TRBJ2-2, the CDR3 gives the full variable domain: KAGVTQTPRYLIKTRGQQVTLSCSPISGHRSVSWYQQTPGQGLQFLFEYFSETQRNKGNFPGRFSGRQFSNSRSEMNVSTLELGDSALYLCASSLDLLNTGELFFGEGSRLTVL.

The rearrangement uses TRBV3-1 and TRBJ2-1, with 15 bases lining up with TRBD2. The J call is in doubt because the DNA end fits TRBJ2-5 better. The CDR3 spans 19 residues. Germline V gene sequence: CDR1 LGHDT, CDR2 YNNKEL (reference sequence). CDR3 DNA: TGTGCCAGCAGCGTTACCCCAGGACTAGCGGGAGGGCCTTTAGAGACCCAGTACTTC. Translated: CASSVTPGLAGGPLETQYF.

On this clonotype itself: A read error may produce the germline difference seen at one junction end. The chain couples TRBV5-6 to TRBJ2-5; 8 bases are a match to TRBD1. This CDR3 has 13 amino acids. Germline assignment: CDR1 SGHDT and CDR2 YYEEEE. CDR3 nucleotide sequence: TGTGCCAGCAGCTTGGCCCTCGGACAGGGCCCGCTCTTC. Amino acids: CASSLALGQGPLF.

The rearrangement joins TRBV9 to TRBJ2-3; weak D call: TRBD2 (5 bases). CDR1 SGDLS and CDR2 YYNGEE come from the germline V gene. The CDR3 has 13 residues. V was cut by 1 base and J by 4 bases, with 7 bases left in between. The CDR3 DNA is TGTGCCAGCAGCGTAAGCGGCCCAGATACGCAGTATTTT. Its protein is CASSVSGPDTQYF.

The gene calls are TRBV9 and TRBJ2-1; D uncertain. Germline V lookup: CDR1 SGDLS, CDR2 YYNGEE. The CDR3 contains 17 residues. V gave up 4 bases and J gave up 5 bases, with 22 bases separating them. The CDR3 is CASSPRLRSGVDNEQFF. The DNA for the CDR3 is TGTGCCAGCAGCCCCCGCCTAAGGAGTGGGGTGGACAATGAGCAGTTCTTC. Combining the CDR3 with reference TRBV9 and TRBJ2-1 gives the whole variable domain DSGVTQTPKHLITATGQRVTLRCSPRSGDLSVYWYQQSLDQGLQFLIQYYNGEERAKGNILERFSAQQFPDLHSELNLSSLELGDSALYFCASSPRLRSGVDNEQFFGPGTRLTVL.

The gene calls are TRBV5-1 and TRBJ2-1, with 8 bases fitting TRBD1. CDR1 is SGHRS, CDR2 YFSETQ, per germline. The CDR3 length is 15 residues. V lost 2 bases to trimming and J lost 9 bases; unmatched junction nucleotides: 10. Here the CDR3 DNA reads TGCGCCAGCAGCTTACAGGGGGAATTGATTAGTGAGCAGTTCTTC. This sequence encodes CASSLQGELISEQFF. Filled out from reference TRBV5-1 and TRBJ2-1, the complete variable domain reads KAGVTQTPRYLIKTRGQQVTLSCSPISGHRSVSWYQQTPGQGLQFLFEYFSETQRNKGNFPGRFSGRQFSNSRSEMNVSTLELGDSALYLCASSLQGELISEQFFGPGTRLTVL.

This chain uses TRBV12-3 or TRBV12-4 with TRBJ2-1; D gene unclear. The CDR3 consists of 13 residues. V was cut by 7 bases and J by 4 bases, with 11 bases left in between. CDR3 nucleotide sequence: TGTGCCAGCACCCCCAGCACGTACAATGAGCAGTTCTTC. Translation: CASTPSTYNEQFF.

The chain combines TRBV29-1 with TRBJ2-7; 9 bases fit TRBD1. The J segment lost 2 bases and the V segment lost 1 base, leaving 9 bases of the junction unmatched. Germline V gives CDR1 SQVTM, CDR2 ANQGSEA. The CDR3 sequence is 16 residues long. CDR3 protein: CSVEGNPGQGPYEQYF. The CDR3 DNA is TGCAGCGTTGAAGGGAATCCGGGACAGGGTCCCTACGAGCAGTACTTC.

This clonotype appeared a few times. The chain uses TRBV29-1 and TRBJ2-7; D may be TRBD2 (6 bases). This CDR3 has 12 residues. Germline CDR1 is SQVTM and CDR2 is ANQGSEA. The V and J ends lost 4 bases and 2 bases respectively, with 9 bases between them. The CDR3 region has the DNA TGCAGCGTTGGCGGGATCACCTACGAGCAGTACTTC. Its protein product is CSVGGITYEQYF.

The chain joins TRBV7-2 to TRBJ2-7; perhaps TRBD2 as D (7 bases). The germline V gene has CDR1 SGHTA and CDR2 FQGNSA. This CDR3 is 14 amino acids long. Trimming left V 0 bases short and J 12 bases short, with 18 bases between. The CDR3 region is CASSLAGGRLVPYF. CDR3 in DNA: TGTGCCAGCAGCTTAGCGGGGGGGCGCTTGGTTCCGTACTTC.

The rearrangement links TRBV15 to TRBJ2-7; weak D call: TRBD1 (5 bases). The V gene lost 2 bases and the J gene lost 1 base, with 9 bases spanning the gap. The CDR3 is made up of 14 amino acids. Germline CDR1 reads LNHNV; CDR2 reads YYDKDF (reference sequence). CDR3 in DNA: TGTGCCACCAGCAGAAGGGGATCTTCCTACGAGCAGTACTTC. This encodes CATSRRGSSYEQYF. Using reference TRBV15 and TRBJ2-7 for the parts outside the CDR3, the full variable domain is DAMVIQNPRYQVTQFGKPVTLSCSQTLNHNVMYWYQQKSSQAPKLLFHYYDKDFNNEADTPDNFQSRRPNTSFCFLDIRSPGLGDTAMYLCATSRRGSSYEQYFGPGTRLTVT.